This T cell receptor beta chain was captured by sequencing in a study of beta chain features in type 1 diabetes. Averaging around 120 mL, one heparinised blood draw came from each individual donor. The authors sorted CD4+ naive, central memory, regulatory and stem cell-like memory cells via CD45RO/CCR7/CD25/CD127/CD95/CD27. This clone was observed a few times. Antigen specificity is unknown. Sequencing targeted expressed TCRB transcripts, as all isolated RNA had been reverse transcribed. Assay: immunoSEQ multiplex PCR; the TCRdb copy retains only in-frame clones and omits some. Here the sample spans a few hundred thousand clones, approximately 15% being singletons. General study points: Patients' naive, central memory and regulatory TCRB repertoires appeared more alike than those of healthy donors. High TCR expression in some cells could lead to their over-representation in cDNA sequencing.

CDR1 is SGHTA and CDR2 is FQGNSA in the germline V gene. CDR3 size: 14 residues. After removal of 5 bases from V and 5 bases from J, the junction contained 5 bases not matched to a gene. Source material: naive CD4+ T cells from blood. The J gene is TRBJ2-7, the V gene TRBV7-2; 11 bases match TRBD2. The clonotype originates from a man aged 25 to 40 in good health. CDR3 sequence reads: CASSGPSGGNEQYF. CDR3 DNA: TGTGCCAGCAGCGGACCTAGCGGGGGGAACGAGCAGTACTTC.